This TCR beta chain appears in the sequencing data of a study of blood T cell repertoires in COVID-19. Study-wide background: Samples taken during acute and convalescent COVID-19 were collected in the United States, Italy and Spain.

Original data processing: Researchers report that nucleated cell counts were estimated from reference gene primer amplification. Using immunoSEQ multiplex PCR, the repertoire was profiled, and TCRdb retains in-frame clones only, with some absent. Clonal size and the V and J genes are those of that table, whereas D and trimming came from the DNA. The data show around 60,000 clones, approximately 75% seen once. Sequences were obtained from peripheral blood. The TCR comes from a man older than 75 with acute or convalescent COVID-19.

CDR3 sequence: CASSSSPGQGAIEQFF. CDR3 bases: TGCGCCAGCAGCTCGAGTCCGGGACAGGGGGCCATTGAGCAGTTCTTC. V and J are TRBV5-1 and TRBJ2-1; 12 bases match TRBD1. This CDR3 region has 16 residues. Germline assignment: CDR1 SGHRS and CDR2 YFSETQ. Trimming removed 3 bases from V and 9 bases from J; junction bases left unmatched: 10.